Sequencing of this T cell receptor beta chain was carried out in a study of cytomegalovirus exposure and HLA in healthy donors (dated by TCRdb to about 2017). Notes on the research overall: An earlier analysis of 587 of the donors reported 250 to 300 Gb of sequence data and 100 million to 130 million unique TCR beta sequences from around 200 million T cells. An early release covering approximately 600 HLA-typed donors comprised around 300 gigabases of sequencing data and tens of millions of unique TCR sequences. Of the 398 genotyped donors, 70% to 90% were placed in the genetic ancestry cluster associated with self-reported Caucasian donors. The study was designed to test whether signatures of past pathogen exposure could be identified by cataloging public T cell receptors. Using immunosequencing, the study profiled T cell repertoires from about 610 subjects and related those repertoires to cytomegalovirus serostatus. Besides the first cohort of around 670 subjects, a separate validation cohort made up of 120 different subjects was used. The study combined high-throughput TCR immunosequencing, statistical association of individual TCRs with disease status, and machine learning to predict cytomegalovirus infection status. To study patterns of TCR occurrence, a later analysis re-analyzed previously published TCR beta repertoires from more than 550 donors and added high-resolution HLA genotyping. The later analysis used no new phenotypic data to find candidate immune exposures, relying instead on TCR beta sequences and their occurrence across donors. In an earlier analysis of 550 to 700 of the donors, high-throughput TCR beta sequencing was used to judge whether each TCR beta V gene segment behaved as functional or pseudogenic. Donor age, sex, ethnicity and CMV serostatus were compiled together with the repertoire data. A later genetic analysis took genome-wide SNP genotypes for about 55% of the roughly 700 donors and used that subset as a discovery cohort. All discovery cohort repertoires had been generated on a single sequencing platform. HLA typing covered class I and class II loci at four-digit resolution. Typing coverage differed by locus: A, B, C, DRB1 and DQB1 were typed in roughly 629-640 donors, DQA1 in approximately 520, DPA1 in around 580, and DPB1 in 400 to 490. Roughly 5 DR-DQ haplotypes were handled as single units for association and clustering, since linkage in the cohort was strong. Among about 390 genotyped donors of the cohort, an average of around 240,000 unique TCR beta nucleotide sequences were sequenced per donor, approximately 20% of them non-productive. The paper as a whole reports these results and caveats: A later genetic analysis reported fewer N-insertions in productive TCRs among donors in an Asian-associated ancestry cluster than the approximately 670-donor mean. A group of highly shared sequence variants was considered likely to be a technical artifact of the sequencing pipeline. The authors suggested that the approach could potentially be extended to other disease states and immunological phenotypes. In a later genetic analysis, a missense DCLRE1C variant was associated with V-gene and J-gene trimming of TCR beta chains, and the association was replicated in an independent cohort. Because HLA typing was unavailable for some donors at each locus, only the typed subset was used in association tests. Because counts were too low, roughly 16 rarely observed V segments, including chromosome 9 orphons, were excluded from the earlier analysis of 587 of the donors. According to a later analysis, parvovirus B19, influenza, CMV and Epstein-Barr virus appeared linked to several top co-occurrence clusters. Correlated functional status among segregating V segments might be attributable to linkage disequilibrium, but an unknown experimental factor could not be ruled out. While some public TCRs were present in many individuals, most TCR sequences turned up only very rarely across donors. In a later analysis, TCR association rates were found to vary across HLA loci, with the most associated TCRs seen for DRB1 alleles and the fewest for HLA-C alleles. Specific HLA alleles were associated with over 15,000 TCR beta sequences at a false discovery rate of 0.05 in a later analysis. Roughly uniform sequencing depth across donors was assumed in presence/absence analyses, although this assumption may not hold. The 87-base-pair reads could not distinguish some IMGT-functional V segments, including TRBV6-2 and TRBV6-3, so those segments were excluded. In a later analysis, HLA-associated TCR beta chains showed more clonal expansion and lower generation probabilities than non-associated chains that were equally common. A further reported finding was that TCR beta sequences accurately predicted the HLA-A and HLA-B alleles for most subjects in the first cohort. In the study, 150 to 200 TCR beta chains were listed as associated with cytomegalovirus. Immune exposure information for the cohort was limited to CMV serostatus. A later analysis found that most CMV-associated TCR beta chains appeared HLA-restricted, with HLA associations seemingly driven largely by CMV exposure. A few of the identified cytomegalovirus-associated TCR beta chains were confirmed in vitro to be specific for cytomegalovirus antigens. In an earlier analysis of approximately 590 of the donors, most TCR beta V segments appeared in productive rearrangements about 87% or about 30% of the time, broadly matching IMGT annotations. Only TCR beta chains were sequenced in this cohort, and the absence of alpha or paired-chain data limited detectable features. Cytomegalovirus status was reported to be diagnosed by the classifier with high specificity and sensitivity in both the original and validation cohorts. Strong co-occurrence of HLA alleles, especially DR and DQ, made assigning TCR associations to individual alleles difficult.

The cysteine opens and the phenylalanine closes a CDR3 of 11 amino acids. Solely the CDR3 DNA is kept, with 33 bases framed from the first base. V is shortened by 6 bases, J by 2 bases, and the region joining them spans 4 bases. According to the germline V gene, CDR1 reads SGHTA and CDR2 reads FQGTGA. Library generation was performed with the immunoSEQ multiplex PCR assay. A mixture of 60 forward primers for TCR Vbeta segments and 13 reverse primers for TCR Jbeta segments was used in the multiplex PCR. The CDR3 region of rearranged TCR beta genes was amplified from genomic DNA with a multiplex PCR assay. Amplified TCR beta libraries were sequenced as 87-base-pair reads on the Illumina HiSeq System. The original pipeline was this. Across the 500 to 850 repertoires, a later analysis counted approximately 83 million unique TCR beta chains, 9 million to 14 million of which were shared by at least two donors. A nearest-neighbor algorithm error-corrected the raw reads and collapsed the reads into unique sequences, merging closely related sequences to remove PCR and sequencing errors. V, D and J gene segments were assigned by aligning CDR3 sequences to IMGT reference sequences. For a sequence to be retained, a match of at least six nucleotides was required to both a V gene segment and a J gene segment. A rearrangement was called productive if the CDR3 had no stop codons and remained in frame with V and J, and every other rearrangement was called non-productive. Following IMGT convention, CDR3 was defined as the stretch from the second conserved V-encoded cysteine up to the conserved J-encoded phenylalanine. The earlier analysis of some 600 of the donors excluded sequences that lacked an unambiguous match to a single V gene segment. In an earlier analysis of approximately 590 of the donors, V segments were called functional above 56.7% productive rearrangements and were called segregating when the between-donor standard deviation exceeded 5%. A statistical classification framework was built to diagnose cytomegalovirus status from the catalog of TCR beta chain sequences. In a later analysis, TCR nucleotide sequences were compared against IMGT/GENE-DB human TR gene sequences so that V and J genes could be assigned. A later analysis assigned CDR3 sequences and most-parsimonious VDJ recombination scenarios with the TCRdist pipeline. In a later analysis, each TCR beta chain was defined by its CDR3 amino acid sequence together with its V-gene family, and reads without a unique V-gene family were excluded. In a later analysis, fewer than 650 highly shared, low-generation-probability nucleotide sequences were removed to address suspected cross-contamination and a sequencing artifact. For each public chain, a later analysis derived a clonal expansion index from normalized ranks of inferred template counts within each repertoire. Generation probabilities in a later analysis came from a VDJ recombination model fitted to out-of-frame rearrangements, and those results were checked against IGoR. A later analysis scored TCR-TCR, TCR-HLA and TCR-CMV co-occurrence with hypergeometric tests, applying a repertoire-size bias correction to TCR pairs. A later analysis estimated false discovery rates by permuting HLA or CMV assignments 20 times. In a later analysis, co-occurring TCRs were grouped using DBSCAN, and TCRdist sequence similarity was added for clustering within HLA-allele-positive subsets. For co-occurrence clustering, repertoires with fewer than 30,000 or more than 120,000 public chains were excluded, along with roughly five repertoires with anomalous nucleotide sharing. TCRdb obtained this table from immuneACCESS and retained in-frame rearrangements with V and J assigned. These tables miss some clones; where compared with another copy, unresolved V genes account for less than half of the shortfall, and the remainder is unexplained. The V and J calls and clone size were taken over from that table, and D and trimming were inferred from the DNA. The sample table shows fewer than 250,000 clones, and 70% to 90% are seen once. The top ten constitute over 1% of the sample.

The cohort was made up of 500 to 800 healthy bone marrow donors. At the time of sampling, all cohort members were nominally healthy, though unrecorded immune exposures were likely present. CMV serostatus was positive for about 290 and negative for about 50% of the roughly 700 cohort members, and was not recorded for this donor. A peripheral blood sample was provided by each donor, and peripheral blood mononuclear cells were used for TCR beta sequencing. Genomic DNA extraction from the blood cell samples was performed with the Qiagen DNeasy Blood Extraction Kit. With respect to this clone: Its antigen is still unknown. Base qualities are not provided; no much larger clone lies one nucleotide away.

The sample consisted of PBMCs. The receptor's source is a human donor in good health. This receptor chain uses TRBV7-3 and TRBJ2-5, with the D gene not confidently named. In nucleotide form, the sequence is TGTGCCAGCAGGTCTCAAGAGACCCAGTACTTC. This is translated as CASRSQETQYF.